These 28 T cell receptor beta chains were sequenced from one sample in a study of PD-1 blockade in classical Hodgkin lymphoma. Sequencing used immunoSEQ multiplex PCR; TCRdb keeps in-frame clones, though not all of them. The table shows approximately 38,000 clones, with 70% to 85% occurring only once. The time point was: cycle 4 day 1 (C4D1), after five to seven weeks of nivolumab. Each of the patients experienced relapse following autologous stem cell transplantation, and their brentuximab vedotin exposure differed. The sample consisted of peripheral blood mononuclear cells (PBMCs), taken before the fourth cycle of nivolumab. These receptors came from a human donor with classical Hodgkin lymphoma.

J is TRBJ2-3 and V is TRBV11-3, with D tentatively TRBD2 (8 bases). Trimming took 5 bases from V and 5 from J, leaving 17 bases between them. From germline, CDR1 is SGHNT and CDR2 YENEEA. The CDR3 is 15 amino acids. The chain's CDR3 is CASSQGGGGIDTQYF. The CDR3 DNA follows: TGTGCCAGCAGCCAAGGGGGCGGGGGGATAGATACGCAGTATTTT.

The gene calls are TRBV5-1 and TRBJ2-7; D gene unclear. The CDR3 totals 13 residues. CDR1 is SGHRS and CDR2 is YFSETQ in the germline V gene. Trimming pared 2 bases from V and 2 bases from J, leaving 8 bases between. CDR3 coding DNA: TGCGCCAGCAGCTTCGGTTCTGCCTACGAGCAGTACTTC. Its translation is CASSFGSAYEQYF.

The genes are TRBV10-3 and TRBJ2-5; 7 bases are a match to TRBD1. Germline trimming cut 6 bases from V and 5 bases from J; bases unmatched to any gene: 12. Germline CDR1 reads ENHRY; CDR2 reads SYGVKD. This CDR3 has 15 amino acids. CDR3 residues: CAISRQGFAGETQYF. The CDR3 DNA reads TGTGCCATCAGCCGACAGGGCTTTGCAGGGGAGACCCAGTACTTC.

V usage is TRBV5-1 and J usage is TRBJ2-3; 14 bases agree with TRBD2. The CDR3 contains 16 residues. Germline assignment: CDR1 SGHRS and CDR2 YFSETQ. Trimming at V came to 6 bases and at J to 1 base, leaving 4 bases not matched to a gene. The CDR3 DNA reads TGCGCCAGCAACTCGGGACTAGCGGGGGGCACAGATACGCAGTATTTT. It specifies CASNSGLAGGTDTQYF.

The chain couples TRBV25-1 to TRBJ2-5, with 7 bases aligning to TRBD2. The length of the CDR3 is 16 residues. In germline, CDR1 is MGHDK, CDR2 SYGVNS. The V gene end was trimmed by 0 bases and the J gene end by 0 bases; junction bases not matched to a gene: 4. The CDR3 is CASSEYGGGYQETQYF. For the CDR3, the DNA is TGTGCCAGCAGTGAATATGGGGGGGGGTACCAAGAGACCCAGTACTTC.

The V and J genes are TRBV21-1 and TRBJ1-5. TRBV21-1 counts as a pseudogene. CDR3 length: 11 residues. The CDR3 DNA reads as TGTGCCAGCAGCACGAATCAGCCCCAGCATTTT. This translates into CASSTNQPQHF.

The J gene is TRBJ1-5, the V gene TRBV18, with a tentative D call TRBD1 (6 bases). Germline lookup yields CDR1 KGHSH and CDR2 LQKENI. V lost 4 bases and J lost 7, with 14 bases in between. This CDR3 has 14 amino acids. The CDR3 region is CASSRDTDEQPQHF. As DNA, the CDR3 is TGTGCCAGCTCACGGGACACGGATGAACAGCCCCAGCATTTT.

V and J are TRBV15 and TRBJ2-7; a possible D gene is TRBD2 (6 bases). CDR3 length: 13 amino acids. Trimming left V 5 bases short and J 9 bases short, with 17 bases between. Germline values: CDR1 LNHNV, CDR2 YYDKDF (reference sequence). The CDR3 region is CATSPRVLGGQYF. The CDR3 region has the DNA TGTGCCACCAGCCCCCGGGTCTTGGGGGGGCAGTACTTC.

This chain connects TRBV11-3 to TRBJ2-2, with TRBD1 as a possible D gene (6 bases). The CDR3 is 15 residues long. Germline CDR1 and CDR2: SGHNT and YENEEA. The V end lost 3 bases, the J end lost 0 bases, and 8 bases lay between the germline ends. The DNA for the CDR3 is TGTGCCAGCAGCTTGGGACACTCGAACACCGGGGAGCTGTTTTTT. It specifies CASSLGHSNTGELFF.

The chain is built from TRBV11-2 and TRBJ2-1, with D perhaps matching TRBD1 (6 bases). Trimming stripped 7 bases from V and 4 bases from J, with 20 bases between. The CDR3 totals 16 residues. Germline V gene lookup returns CDR1 SGHAT and CDR2 FQNNGV. The CDR3 loop reads CASNLDRTTNYNEQFF. In DNA form, the CDR3 reads TGTGCCAGCAACCTTGACAGGACCACAAATTACAATGAGCAGTTCTTC.

The rearrangement joins TRBV7-2 to TRBJ2-3, with D unclear. This CDR3 is built from 12 residues. Trimming cost V 5 bases and J 2 bases, with 5 bases left between them. Germline loops: CDR1 SGHTA, CDR2 FQGNSA. The CDR3 nucleotides are TGTGCCAGCAGCCCCTACACAGATACGCAGTATTTT. Translated, it gives CASSPYTDTQYF.

This chain connects TRBV5-6 to TRBJ2-7; 9 nucleotides line up with TRBD1. This CDR3 has 14 amino acids. The germline V gene encodes CDR1 SGHDT and CDR2 YYEEEE. Trimming took 5 bases from V and 5 from J; bases not matched to a gene: 8. CDR3 nucleotides: TGTGCCAGCAGTCGGGGGAGGACAGGGGACGAGCAGTACTTC. Translating gives CASSRGRTGDEQYF.

The V gene is TRBV11-3, the J gene TRBJ2-1; TRBD1 matches 11 bases. The CDR3 is 17 amino acids. Germline values: CDR1 SGHNT, CDR2 YENEEA. The junction had 14 bases not matched to a gene; V was cut back by 5 bases and J by 8 bases. CDR3 sequence: CASSPRSGTGGLDEQFF. In DNA form, the CDR3 reads TGTGCCAGCAGCCCTCGGTCCGGGACAGGGGGTTTGGATGAGCAGTTCTTC.

The J gene is TRBJ2-5, the V gene TRBV9, with D possibly matching TRBD1 (6 bases). V was trimmed by 0 bases and J by 5 bases, leaving 14 bases between them. Germline CDR1 is SGDLS and CDR2 is YYNGEE. The CDR3 has 15 residues. CDR3 in DNA: TGTGCCAGCAGCGTAGCTACTACAGGGTCGGAGACCCAGTACTTC. It specifies CASSVATTGSETQYF.

The chain combines TRBV6-7 with TRBJ2-4, with D unclear. TRBV6-7 counts as an open reading frame of uncertain function. Trimming pared 1 base from V and 0 bases from J, leaving 13 bases between. The CDR3 loop spans 17 amino acids. CDR3 sequence: CASSYFTLVLAKNIQYF. As DNA, the CDR3 is TGTGCCAGCAGTTACTTTACCCTTGTCCTAGCCAAAAACATTCAGTACTTC.

V and J are TRBV5-1 and TRBJ2-7; the match to TRBD2 covers 9 bases. This CDR3 is built from 16 residues. CDR1 SGHRS and CDR2 YFSETQ come from the germline V gene. The V gene end was trimmed by 2 bases and the J gene end by 0 bases; junction bases not matched to a gene: 6. The chain's CDR3 is CASSFDLAGSSYEQYF. In DNA, the CDR3 is TGCGCCAGCAGCTTCGACCTAGCGGGGAGCTCCTACGAGCAGTACTTC.

This chain joins TRBV12-2 and TRBJ2-6; the table's D call of TRBD2 was not tested on the DNA. TRBV12-2 is labeled a pseudogene. CDR3 length equals 16 residues. The CDR3: CASRFPPEVGANVLTF. DNA for the CDR3: TGTGCAAGTCGCTTCCCCCCCGAGGTTGGGGCCAACGTCCTGACTTTC.

The chain employs TRBV18 and TRBJ2-3; D is unresolved. Trimming removed 2 bases at V and 0 bases at J, with 6 bases between. Germline V lookup: CDR1 KGHSH, CDR2 LQKENI. The CDR3 is 14 amino acids. CDR3 region: CASSPFPSTDTQYF. In DNA form, the CDR3 reads TGTGCCAGCTCACCATTCCCTAGCACAGATACGCAGTATTTT.

The CDR3 DNA sequence: TGTGCCAGCACCGCGGGACAGGGTGGGGAGACCCAGTACTTC. As protein: CASTAGQGGETQYF. The chain links TRBV6-1 to TRBJ2-5; 9 positions match TRBD1. V lost 7 bases, J lost 5 bases, and 8 bases stayed unmatched. CDR1 and CDR2 from the germline V gene are MNHNS and SASEGT. The CDR3 runs to 14 residues.

The chain is built from TRBV27 and TRBJ2-7; D remains ambiguous. Deletions cut 8 bases from V and 3 bases from J, with 20 bases between. CDR1 and CDR2 from the germline V gene are MNHEY and SMNVEV (reference sequence). CDR3 size: 15 residues. The CDR3 region is CASGFGPEVHYEQYF. Written as DNA, the CDR3 is TGTGCCAGCGGATTCGGTCCCGAAGTTCACTACGAGCAGTACTTC.

The V call is TRBV4-1, the J call TRBJ2-2, with D tentatively TRBD2 (5 bases). Per the germline V gene, CDR1 is MGHRA and CDR2 is YSYEKL. The CDR3 spans 14 residues. V gave up 7 bases and J gave up 1 base, with 10 bases separating them. CDR3 sequence reads: CASKFAGNTGELFF. The CDR3 nucleotides read TGCGCCAGCAAGTTTGCGGGGAACACCGGGGAGCTGTTTTTT.

The chain links TRBV19 to TRBJ1-5; D is undetermined. CDR1 is LNHDA and CDR2 is SQIVND in the germline V gene (reference sequence). This CDR3 has 15 amino acids. Trimming left V 0 bases short and J 7 bases short, with 13 bases between. Here the CDR3 reads CASSIDKSLRQPQHF. The DNA for the CDR3 is TGTGCCAGTAGTATAGATAAGTCCCTGAGGCAGCCCCAGCATTTT.

The chain joins TRBV4-1 to TRBJ2-7; 9 bases agree with TRBD2. Looked up from germline, CDR1 is MGHRA and CDR2 is YSYEKL. This CDR3 is 15 amino acids long. V trimming: 1 base; J trimming: 4 bases; junction bases outside the gene matches: 5. CDR3 residues: CASSQVAGAQYEQYF. The CDR3 DNA is TGCGCCAGCAGCCAAGTAGCGGGGGCCCAGTACGAGCAGTACTTC.

The chain links TRBV27 to TRBJ1-2; TRBD1 matches 7 bases. CDR3 length equals 13 residues. The V and J ends lost 2 bases and 4 bases, in that order; junction bases with no gene match: 1. In germline, CDR1 is MNHEY, CDR2 SMNVEV (reference sequence). In DNA form, the CDR3 reads TGTGCCAGCAGTTTACAGGGGGGCTATGGCTACACCTTC. It yields the protein CASSLQGGYGYTF.

V usage is TRBV5-4 and J usage is TRBJ2-7; tentatively, D is TRBD2 (5 bases). This CDR3 comprises 12 residues. The germline V gene encodes CDR1 SGHNT and CDR2 YYREEE (reference sequence). V was cut by 0 bases and J by 6 bases, with 7 bases left in between. Here the CDR3 reads CASSLGRVEQYF. Here the CDR3 DNA reads TGTGCCAGCAGCTTGGGGCGGGTCGAGCAGTACTTC.

The V and J genes are TRBV2 and TRBJ1-1; D not resolved. V was clipped by 0 bases and J by 6 bases, with 2 bases between them. CDR3 size: 11 residues. Germline loops: CDR1 SNHLY, CDR2 FYNNEI. The DNA for the CDR3 is TGTGCCAGCAGTGAAGCAGCTGAAGCTTTCTTT. It codes for CASSEAAEAFF.

The rearrangement uses TRBV7-9 and TRBJ1-4, with D unresolved. Trimming left V 5 bases short and J 10 bases short, with 14 bases between. The CDR3 consists of 13 residues. The germline V gene has CDR1 SEHNR and CDR2 FQNEAQ (reference sequence). DNA for the CDR3: TGTGCCAGCAGCCCCCTGGGTTTTGGAAAACTGTTTTTT. Protein sequence: CASSPLGFGKLFF.

The chain links TRBV7-2 to TRBJ1-2, with a tentative D call TRBD1 (5 bases). This CDR3 spans 13 amino acids. Trimming left V 5 bases short and J 5 bases short, with 12 bases between. From germline, CDR1 is SGHTA and CDR2 FQGNSA. The CDR3 is CASSTPGGYGYTF. The CDR3 DNA reads TGTGCCAGCAGCACGCCGGGGGGATATGGCTACACCTTC.